A single T cell receptor beta chain is shown here with its context. The antigen remains unidentified. One end of the junction fails to match germline, which may point to a read error. The data were obtained in a study of cytomegalovirus exposure and HLA in healthy donors. The PCR employed 60 Vbeta primers together with 13 Jbeta primers. Generated by immunoSEQ multiplex PCR, the TCRdb table keeps only in-frame clones and is missing some. The profile covers about 90,000 clones, with roughly 80% appearing a single time and about 4.5% taken by the ten largest. The study, taken as a whole, reports: Later, an analysis showed that TCR beta chains associated with HLA were more clonally expanded than others that were equally common. A cluster of highly shared sequence variants was likely a sequencing artifact.

Germline CDR1 SSHAT, CDR2 FNYEAQ (reference sequence). The CDR3 sequence is 15 residues long. Sequencing input: PBMCs. The TCR originated in a middle-aged woman in good health and CMV-seropositive. The chain couples TRBV7-7 to TRBJ2-2; 8 bases agree with TRBD2. The CDR3 DNA follows: TGTGCTAGCAGTTCAAGCGGGAGTGGCGCCGGGGAGCTGTTTTTT. This encodes CASSSSGSGAGELFF.